This TCR beta chain was found in a study of patients and donors after allogeneic stem cell transplantation. Per the germline V gene, CDR1 is SQVTM and CDR2 is ANQGSEA. The V and J ends lost 5 bases and 5 bases, in that order; junction bases with no gene match: 4. The CDR3 sequence is 14 residues long. Only a few counts were recorded for this clonotype. TCRdb analysed the RT-PCR reads with MiXCR anew, one entry per CDR3 protein. Here the sample spans approximately 57,000 distinct CDR3 sequences, 13% being singletons. This TCR came from a human donor who was either an allogeneic HSCT recipient or a stem cell or donor lymphocyte infusion donor (not recorded which). It is not recorded whose cells these are; they may come from a transplant donor. The sequencing sample was made of blood, either unsorted or a sorted T cell fraction (not recorded which). The V and J genes are TRBV29-1 and TRBJ2-1, with 12 bases lining up with TRBD2. CDR3 sequence reads: CSVLGLAGNNEQFF. The CDR3 DNA sequence: TGCAGCGTTCTGGGACTAGCGGGCAACAATGAGCAGTTCTTC.